The T cell receptor (beta chain) under discussion was sequenced for a study of T cell responses to AZD1222 COVID-19 vaccine. Study results and limitations: Just six people given AZD1222 tested seropositive at baseline. A mostly white British donor set with more females was recruited, and clonal diversity was possibly underestimated. Spike regions recognized by vaccine-associated CD4 TCRs spanned the protein, led by 160-218 and 743-854.

With regard to this clone: The antigen is undetermined.

The length of the CDR3 is 13 residues. V was pared by 9 bases and J by 8 bases, with 17 bases between. The germline CDR1 and CDR2 sequences are SGDLS and YYNGEE. Method: immunoSEQ multiplex PCR; TCRdb's copy keeps in-frame clones and lacks some. The table records 100,000 to 150,000 clones, more than 75% of them present only once. The chain is built from TRBV9 and TRBJ2-2; D gene ambiguous. Sequenced here: peripheral blood, sampled on day 0 of AZD1222 vaccination. The receptor was derived from an adult in good health. CDR3 coding DNA: TGTGCCACTTCCCCCACGGTTACGGGGGAGCTGTTTTTT. It specifies CATSPTVTGELFF.